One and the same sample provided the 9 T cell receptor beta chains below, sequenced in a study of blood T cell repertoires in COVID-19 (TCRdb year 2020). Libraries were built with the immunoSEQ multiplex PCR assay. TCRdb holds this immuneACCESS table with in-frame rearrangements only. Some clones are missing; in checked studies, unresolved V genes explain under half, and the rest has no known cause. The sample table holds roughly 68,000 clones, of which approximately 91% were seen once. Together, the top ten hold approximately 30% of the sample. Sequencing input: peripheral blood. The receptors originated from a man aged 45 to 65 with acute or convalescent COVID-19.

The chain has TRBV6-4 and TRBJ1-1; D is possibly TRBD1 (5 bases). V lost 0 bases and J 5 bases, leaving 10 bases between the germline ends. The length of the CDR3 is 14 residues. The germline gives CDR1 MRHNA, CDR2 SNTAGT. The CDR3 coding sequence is TGTGCCAGCAGTGACTCATCTAGGGGTACTGAAGCTTTCTTT. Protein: CASSDSSRGTEAFF.

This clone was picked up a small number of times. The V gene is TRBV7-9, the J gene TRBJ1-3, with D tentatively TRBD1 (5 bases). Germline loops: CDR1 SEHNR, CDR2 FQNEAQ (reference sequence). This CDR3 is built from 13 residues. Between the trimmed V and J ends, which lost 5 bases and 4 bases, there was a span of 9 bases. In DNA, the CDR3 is TGTGCCAGCAGCCTCCGACAGGGAAACACCATATATTTT. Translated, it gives CASSLRQGNTIYF.

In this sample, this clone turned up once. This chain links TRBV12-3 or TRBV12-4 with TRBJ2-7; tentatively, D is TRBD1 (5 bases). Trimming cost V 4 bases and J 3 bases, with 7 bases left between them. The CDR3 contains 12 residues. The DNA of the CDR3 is TGTGCCAGCAGTTCAGACAGCTACGAGCAGTACTTC. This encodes CASSSDSYEQYF.

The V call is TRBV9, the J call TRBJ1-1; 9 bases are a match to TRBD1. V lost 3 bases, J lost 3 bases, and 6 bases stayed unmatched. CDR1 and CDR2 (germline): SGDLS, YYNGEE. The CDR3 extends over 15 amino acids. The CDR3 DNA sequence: TGTGCCAGCAGCGACATTGACAGGGGGGACACTGAAGCTTTCTTT. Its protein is CASSDIDRGDTEAFF.

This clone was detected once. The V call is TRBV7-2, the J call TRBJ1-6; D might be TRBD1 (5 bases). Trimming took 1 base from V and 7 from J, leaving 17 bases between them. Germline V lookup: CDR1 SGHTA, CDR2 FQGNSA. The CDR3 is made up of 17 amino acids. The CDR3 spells CASSLGGGPDRNSPLHF. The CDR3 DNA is TGTGCCAGCAGCTTAGGGGGGGGACCCGACAGAAATTCACCCCTCCACTTT.

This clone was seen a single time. CDR3 nucleotides: TGCGCCAGCAGCCAACGAACAGGGGCGAACACTGAAGCTTTCTTT. Translated, it gives CASSQRTGANTEAFF. The V call is TRBV4-1, the J call TRBJ1-1; 7 bases agree with TRBD1. The CDR3 length is 15 residues. Trimming took 2 bases from V and 1 from J; bases not matched to a gene: 4. Germline V lookup: CDR1 MGHRA, CDR2 YSYEKL.

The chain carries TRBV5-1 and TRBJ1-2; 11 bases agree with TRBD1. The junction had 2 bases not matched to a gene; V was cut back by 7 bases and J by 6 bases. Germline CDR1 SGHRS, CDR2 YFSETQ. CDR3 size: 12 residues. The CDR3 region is CASSGQGDGYTF. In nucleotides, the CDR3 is TGCGCCAGCTCGGGACAGGGGGATGGCTACACCTTC.

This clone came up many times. CDR3 coding DNA: TGCGCCAGCTCCCCGGGAAGACCTAACTATGGCTACACCTTC. It translates to CASSPGRPNYGYTF. This chain connects TRBV5-1 to TRBJ1-2; D remains unclear. Trimming cost V 7 bases and J 0 bases, with 13 bases left between them. This CDR3 has 14 amino acids. From germline, CDR1 is SGHRS and CDR2 YFSETQ. Full variable domain (rest looked up from reference TRBV5-1 and TRBJ1-2): KAGVTQTPRYLIKTRGQQVTLSCSPISGHRSVSWYQQTPGQGLQFLFEYFSETQRNKGNFPGRFSGRQFSNSRSEMNVSTLELGDSALYLCASSPGRPNYGYTFGSGTRLTVV.

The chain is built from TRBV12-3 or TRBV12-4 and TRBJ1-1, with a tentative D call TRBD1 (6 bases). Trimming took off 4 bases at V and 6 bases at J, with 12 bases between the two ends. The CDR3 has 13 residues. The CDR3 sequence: CASSWGGAPEAFF. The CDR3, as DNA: TGTGCCAGCAGTTGGGGGGGGGCCCCTGAAGCTTTCTTT.